The clone carrying this TCR beta chain was observed a handful of times. Germline-derived CDR1 and CDR2 are MNHEY and SVGEGT. With 6 bases clipped from V and 6 bases from J, the junction kept 7 bases outside the gene matches. The CDR3 contains 13 residues. A second PCR of about 6 to 11 cycles used a sample-barcoded 5' primer and a J-beta primer mix. Samples each returned at least 2.5 million CDR3-containing paired-end reads. TCRdb analysed the 5' RACE reads with MiXCR anew, one entry per CDR3 protein. Counted here are more than 900,000 distinct CDR3 sequences, roughly a quarter occurring once; the ten biggest clones make up about 0.69%. At least 7 million PBMCs were isolated per sample. The source of the sample is a study of blood T cells in healthy people across ages. Study-wide context: Through template switching, about one barcoded beta molecule was captured per two T cells, as measured in model experiments.

These data also featured in a second study, about T cells of mothers and their children. As that study records: There were no persistent microchimeric T cell clones detected.

The sequenced sample consisted of blood. This TCR came from a girl aged 2 to 9 in good health. The chain uses TRBV6-2 or TRBV6-3 and TRBJ1-1; 7 nucleotides align to TRBD1. The CDR3 is CASSHDRVAEAFF. The CDR3 nucleotides are TGTGCCAGCAGCCACGACAGGGTTGCTGAAGCTTTCTTT.